This passage covers 12 T cell receptor beta chains from one sample sequenced in a study of shared clonotypes between healthy human individuals. Clones were read by immunoSEQ multiplex PCR, and TCRdb kept only the in-frame ones, dropping some. The table includes some 1,100,000 clones, around 78% detected once. Sequences were obtained from memory CD4+ T cells from PBMCs. Subset here: CD45RA-negative fraction. The receptors stem from a young man in good health. Some clones in this sample may be carry-over from other donors' samples.

Regarding this clone: This sample includes further DNA sequences coding for the same CDR3. The rearrangement links TRBV18 to TRBJ1-5; tentative D call: TRBD1 (5 bases). CDR1 is KGHSH, CDR2 LQKENI, per germline. This CDR3 is built from 14 residues. The V end was cut by 0 bases, the J end by 4 bases, with 7 bases between. The DNA of the CDR3 is TGTGCCAGCTCACCACCGGGGGGGAATCAGCCCCAGCATTTT. It yields the protein CASSPPGGNQPQHF.

The rearrangement links TRBV9 to TRBJ2-7; TRBD2 aligns across 11 bases. The CDR3 covers 18 residues. Germline trimming cut 0 bases from V and 6 bases from J; bases unmatched to any gene: 14. Germline CDR1 SGDLS, CDR2 YYNGEE. The CDR3 nucleotides read TGTGCCAGCAGCGTAGGTGTTAGCGGGAGGGCCTCAGATGTCGAGCAGTACTTC. The encoded protein is CASSVGVSGRASDVEQYF.

Of note for this clone: The sample holds other DNA sequences that translate to the same CDR3. The rearrangement joins TRBV5-1 to TRBJ2-7, with 8 bases identical to TRBD1. V gave up 0 bases and J gave up 4 bases; unmatched junction bases: 3. Germline CDR1 is SGHRS and CDR2 is YFSETQ. The CDR3 is 14 amino acids. The CDR3 DNA reads TGCGCCAGCAGCTTGGCAGGGGGCGAATACGAGCAGTACTTC. Amino acid sequence: CASSLAGGEYEQYF.

The chain joins TRBV28 to TRBJ2-3; D uncertain. V dropped 6 bases and J dropped 3 bases, with 25 bases sitting between them. This CDR3 has 18 amino acids. Germline V gives CDR1 MDHEN, CDR2 SYDVKM. CDR3 residues: CASRPTRIARLLTDTQYF. The CDR3 coding sequence is TGTGCCAGCAGACCCACAAGGATTGCCCGCTTGTTGACAGATACGCAGTATTTT.

This clone has a handful of counts. The CDR3 DNA sequence: TGTGCCAGCTCACTGAACACCGGGGAGCTGTTTTTT. Translating it yields CASSLNTGELFF. The chain uses TRBV18 and TRBJ2-2; D remains ambiguous. V was cut by 4 bases and J by 1 base, with 1 base left in between. Germline-derived CDR1 and CDR2 are KGHSH and LQKENI. CDR3 size: 12 residues.

As to this clone: A much larger clone lies one base from this, so it may be a read error. V usage is TRBV6-6 and J usage is TRBJ2-1; 10 bases map to TRBD2. Trimming removed 6 bases from V and 2 bases from J; junction bases left unmatched: 4. CDR1 is MNHNY, CDR2 SVGAGI, per germline (reference sequence). The CDR3 runs 15 residues. The CDR3 bases are TGTGCCAGCAGGCCTCTAGCGGGAGCCTACAATGAGCAGTTCTTC. Amino acids: CASRPLAGAYNEQFF.

The chain couples TRBV6-6 to TRBJ2-7; D is uncertain. Between the trimmed V and J ends, which lost 5 bases and 5 bases, there was a span of 10 bases. There are 12 residues in the CDR3. CDR1 is MNHNY, CDR2 SVGAGI, per germline (reference sequence). The DNA of the CDR3 is TGTGCCAGCAGTGCCCCGAACCACGAGCAGTACTTC. As protein: CASSAPNHEQYF.

The genes are TRBV7-9 and TRBJ2-2; D remains ambiguous. Between the trimmed V and J ends, which lost 7 bases and 0 bases, there was a span of 9 bases. This CDR3 region has 14 residues. CDR1 is SEHNR and CDR2 is FQNEAQ in the germline V gene (reference sequence). The CDR3 protein is CASTPFANTGELFF. CDR3 DNA sequence: TGTGCCAGCACACCCTTCGCGAACACCGGGGAGCTGTTTTTT.

The chain joins TRBV7-8 to TRBJ2-7; a possible D gene is TRBD2 (7 bases). Trimming took 5 bases from V and 3 from J, leaving 14 bases between them. The CDR3 extends over 14 amino acids. Germline V gene sequence: CDR1 SGHVS, CDR2 FQNEAQ. The CDR3 loop reads CASSLGASGYEQYF. In DNA form, the CDR3 reads TGTGCCAGCAGCCTGGGGGCTAGCGGCTACGAGCAGTACTTC.

The J gene is TRBJ2-2, the V gene TRBV30, with D perhaps matching TRBD2 (5 bases). The germline gives CDR1 GTSNPN, CDR2 SVGIG (reference sequence). The CDR3 extends over 12 amino acids. Between the trimmed V and J ends, which lost 2 bases and 6 bases, there was a span of 7 bases. The CDR3 spells CAWSPGSGELFF. CDR3 DNA sequence: TGTGCCTGGAGTCCGGGGTCCGGGGAGCTGTTTTTT.

Turning to this clone: The sample has other DNA sequences that encode this CDR3 too. The chain links TRBV6-6 to TRBJ1-1; tentative D call: TRBD1 (6 bases). This CDR3 contains 13 residues. Germline-derived CDR1 and CDR2 are MNHNY and SVGAGI (reference sequence). The V gene lost 8 bases and the J gene lost 1 base, with 11 bases spanning the gap. CDR3 nucleotide sequence: TGTGCCAGCGGGGGGCGGTCGAACACTGAAGCTTTCTTT. The encoded protein is CASGGRSNTEAFF.

This chain joins TRBV7-9 and TRBJ2-1, with TRBD1 as a possible D gene (5 bases). The V gene's germline CDR1 is SEHNR and CDR2 FQNEAQ (reference sequence). This CDR3 has 12 residues. V was shortened by 1 base and J by 13 bases, with 11 bases between the two germline ends. Here the CDR3 reads CASSLVGVDQFF. CDR3 nucleotide sequence: TGTGCCAGCAGCTTAGTAGGGGTTGATCAGTTCTTC.